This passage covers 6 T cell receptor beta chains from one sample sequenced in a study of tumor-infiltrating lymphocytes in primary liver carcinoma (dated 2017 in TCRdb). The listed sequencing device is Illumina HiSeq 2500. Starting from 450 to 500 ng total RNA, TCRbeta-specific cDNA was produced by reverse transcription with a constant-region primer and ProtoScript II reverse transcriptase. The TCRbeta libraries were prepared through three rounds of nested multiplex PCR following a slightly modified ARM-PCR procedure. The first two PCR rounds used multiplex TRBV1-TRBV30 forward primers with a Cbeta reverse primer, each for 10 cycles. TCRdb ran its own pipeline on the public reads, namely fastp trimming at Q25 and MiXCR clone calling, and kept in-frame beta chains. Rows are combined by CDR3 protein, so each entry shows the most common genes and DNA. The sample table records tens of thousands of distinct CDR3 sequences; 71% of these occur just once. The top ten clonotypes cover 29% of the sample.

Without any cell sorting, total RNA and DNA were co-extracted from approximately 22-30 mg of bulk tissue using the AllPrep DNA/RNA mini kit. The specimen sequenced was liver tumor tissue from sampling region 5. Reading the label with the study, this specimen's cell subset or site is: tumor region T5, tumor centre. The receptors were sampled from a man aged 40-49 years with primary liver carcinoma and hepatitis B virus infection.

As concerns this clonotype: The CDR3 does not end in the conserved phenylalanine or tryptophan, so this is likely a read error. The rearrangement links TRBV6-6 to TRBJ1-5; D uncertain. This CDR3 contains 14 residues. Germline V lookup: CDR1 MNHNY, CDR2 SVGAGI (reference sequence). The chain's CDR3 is CTSSYDKEDKPQHL. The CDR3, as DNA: TGTACCAGCAGTTACGACAAGGAAGATAAGCCCCAGCATCTT.

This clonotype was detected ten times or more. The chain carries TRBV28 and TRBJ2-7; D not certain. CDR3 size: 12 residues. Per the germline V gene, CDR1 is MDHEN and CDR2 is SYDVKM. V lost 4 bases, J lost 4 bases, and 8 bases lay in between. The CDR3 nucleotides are TGTGCCAGCAGTTCGGACCGTTACGAGCAGTACTTC. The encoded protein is CASSSDRYEQYF.

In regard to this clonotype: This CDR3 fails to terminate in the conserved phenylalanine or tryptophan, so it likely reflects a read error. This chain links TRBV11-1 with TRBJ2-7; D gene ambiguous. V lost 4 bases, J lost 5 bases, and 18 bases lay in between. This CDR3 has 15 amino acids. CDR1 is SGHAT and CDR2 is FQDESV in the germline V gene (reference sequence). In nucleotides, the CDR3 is TGTGCCAGCAGCTCGGTATCTTTGTCTCAGGACGAGCAGTACATC. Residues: CASSSVSLSQDEQYI.

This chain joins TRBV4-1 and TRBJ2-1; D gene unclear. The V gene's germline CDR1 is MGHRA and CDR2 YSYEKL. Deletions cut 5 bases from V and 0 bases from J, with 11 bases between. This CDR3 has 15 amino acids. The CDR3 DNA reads TGCGCCAGCAGCTCCCCGCGCGGCTCCTACAATGAGCAGTTCTTC. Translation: CASSSPRGSYNEQFF.

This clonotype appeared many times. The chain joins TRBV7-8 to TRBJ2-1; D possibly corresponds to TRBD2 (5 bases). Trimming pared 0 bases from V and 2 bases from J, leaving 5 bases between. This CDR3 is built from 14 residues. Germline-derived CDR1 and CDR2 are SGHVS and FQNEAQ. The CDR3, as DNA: TGTGCCAGCAGCTTAGCGGAGGCCTACAATGAGCAGTTCTTC. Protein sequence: CASSLAEAYNEQFF.

The CDR3 DNA reads TGCAGCGTAGGGCCTCCTTCCAGCTCCCATAATGAGCAGTTCTTC. Encoded protein: CSVGPPSSSHNEQFF. The chain joins TRBV29-1 to TRBJ2-1; no clear D. V dropped 6 bases and J dropped 7 bases, with 22 bases sitting between them. There are 15 residues in the CDR3. Germline CDR1 is SQVTM and CDR2 is ANQGSEA.